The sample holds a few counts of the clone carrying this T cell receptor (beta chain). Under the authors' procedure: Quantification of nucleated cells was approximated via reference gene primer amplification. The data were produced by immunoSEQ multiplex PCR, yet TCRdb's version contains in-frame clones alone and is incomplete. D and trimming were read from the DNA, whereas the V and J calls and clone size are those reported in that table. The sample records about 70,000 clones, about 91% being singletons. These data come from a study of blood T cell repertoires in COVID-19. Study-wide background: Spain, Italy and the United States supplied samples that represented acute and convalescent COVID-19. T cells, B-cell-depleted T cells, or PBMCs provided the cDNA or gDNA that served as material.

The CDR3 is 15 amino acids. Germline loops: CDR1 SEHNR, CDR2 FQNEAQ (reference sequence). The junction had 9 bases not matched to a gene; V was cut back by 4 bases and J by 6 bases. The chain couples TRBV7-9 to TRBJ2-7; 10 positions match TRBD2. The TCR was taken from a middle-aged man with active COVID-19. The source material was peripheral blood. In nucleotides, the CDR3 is TGTGCCAGCAGCTCACTAGCGGGGTCCTTGTCCGAGCAGTACTTC. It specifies CASSSLAGSLSEQYF.